Listed below are T cell receptor beta chains from one sample, sequenced in a study of control samples from healthy donors and cancer patients. Using immunoSEQ multiplex PCR, the repertoire was profiled, and TCRdb retains in-frame clones only, with some absent. Here the sample spans roughly 120,000 clones, around nine tenths being singletons. Sequenced material: PBMCs. Every receptor here comes from a woman in her sixties or seventies with lung cancer. The CDR3 runs from the conserved cysteine through the conserved F or W. Fields, in order: D gene, V gene, clone size, J gene, CDR3 DNA, CDR3 protein. The D gene is left open where the match is weak. Size is omitted from some rows. Given values are once, few, many or a class for expanded clones.

d_gene: .; v_gene: TRBV7-2; abundance: .; j_gene: TRBJ2-2; CDR3nt: TGTGCCAGCAGCTTAGACGGTTCGAACACCGGGGAGCTGTTTTTT; CDR3aa: CASSLDGSNTGELFF
d_gene: .; v_gene: TRBV28; abundance: .; j_gene: TRBJ1-2; CDR3nt: TGTGCCAGCCAGCGGGGGTCCTATGGCTACACCTTC; CDR3aa: CASQRGSYGYTF
d_gene: TRBD1; v_gene: TRBV14; abundance: .; j_gene: TRBJ2-2; CDR3nt: TGTGCCAGCAGCCGACAGGGCCCTTTTACCGGGGAGCTGTTTTTT; CDR3aa: CASSRQGPFTGELFF
d_gene: .; v_gene: TRBV4-3; abundance: .; j_gene: TRBJ1-6; CDR3nt: TGCGCCAGCAGCCAAGGACGTACCGTAGGGGTCTCACCCCTCCACTTT; CDR3aa: CASSQGRTVGVSPLHF
d_gene: TRBD1; v_gene: TRBV4-1; abundance: once; j_gene: TRBJ1-2; CDR3nt: TGCGCCAGCAGCCGGGACAGGGCCGAGGTCTTGGCGCGTGGCTACACCTTC; CDR3aa: CASSRDRAEVLARGYTF
d_gene: .; v_gene: TRBV18; abundance: .; j_gene: TRBJ1-4; CDR3nt: TGTGCCAGCTCACCAGTCGGTGAAACTAATGAAAAACTGTTTTTT; CDR3aa: CASSPVGETNEKLFF
d_gene: .; v_gene: TRBV6-5; abundance: .; j_gene: TRBJ2-7; CDR3nt: TGTGCCAGCGCCCCAGGGGACTCCTACGAGCAGTACTTC; CDR3aa: CASAPGDSYEQYF
d_gene: .; v_gene: TRBV30; abundance: .; j_gene: TRBJ1-3; CDR3nt: TGTGCCTGGAGCGATATTCTCCAGGGTGTCGGAAACACCATATATTTT; CDR3aa: CAWSDILQGVGNTIYF
d_gene: TRBD1; v_gene: TRBV9; abundance: .; j_gene: TRBJ2-7; CDR3nt: TGTGCCAGCAGCGTACGGGGACAGGGAGGCTACGAGCAGTACTTC; CDR3aa: CASSVRGQGGYEQYF
d_gene: .; v_gene: TRBV5-1; abundance: few; j_gene: TRBJ2-3; CDR3nt: TGCGCCAGCAGCTATGAAATTCCGGGACTCGATACGCAGTATTTT; CDR3aa: CASSYEIPGLDTQYF
d_gene: TRBD2; v_gene: TRBV24-1; abundance: .; j_gene: TRBJ2-1; CDR3nt: TGTGCCACCAACGCGGGACTAGCGGACTACAATGAGCAGTTCTTC; CDR3aa: CATNAGLADYNEQFF
d_gene: .; v_gene: TRBV7-9; abundance: .; j_gene: TRBJ2-5; CDR3nt: TGTGCCAGCGTCGGACCCCAAGAGACCCAGTACTTC; CDR3aa: CASVGPQETQYF
d_gene: .; v_gene: TRBV2; abundance: .; j_gene: TRBJ2-1; CDR3nt: TGTGCCAGCAGTGAAGCGAGGTCCAGAGGAAATGAGCAGTTCTTC; CDR3aa: CASSEARSRGNEQFF
d_gene: .; v_gene: TRBV6-2/TRBV6-3; abundance: .; j_gene: TRBJ1-2; CDR3nt: TGTGCCAGCAGCCTCGGGAGGGGAGGTAACTATGGCTACACCTTC; CDR3aa: CASSLGRGGNYGYTF
d_gene: TRBD1; v_gene: TRBV6-4; abundance: .; j_gene: TRBJ1-1; CDR3nt: TGTGCCAGCAGGGCGACAGGGGGCACTGAAGCTTTCTTT; CDR3aa: CASRATGGTEAFF
d_gene: .; v_gene: TRBV7-9; abundance: .; j_gene: TRBJ2-7; CDR3nt: TGTGCCAGCAGCTTAGCTGGCAGCAGCTCCTACGAGCAGTACTTC; CDR3aa: CASSLAGSSSYEQYF
d_gene: .; v_gene: TRBV6-1; abundance: .; j_gene: TRBJ1-1; CDR3nt: TGTGCCAGCAGTGAAACAGGGATCGACACTGAAGCTTTCTTT; CDR3aa: CASSETGIDTEAFF
d_gene: .; v_gene: TRBV19; abundance: .; j_gene: TRBJ2-1; CDR3nt: TGTGCCAGTAGTAGTAGGAATGATGAGCAGTTCTTC; CDR3aa: CASSSRNDEQFF
d_gene: .; v_gene: TRBV7-9; abundance: .; j_gene: TRBJ1-5; CDR3nt: TGTGCCAGCAGCTTAGGCTGGGCTCAGCCCCAGCATTTT; CDR3aa: CASSLGWAQPQHF
d_gene: TRBD1; v_gene: TRBV14; abundance: .; j_gene: TRBJ2-7; CDR3nt: TGTGCCAGCAGCCTAAACGGACAGGTTGGCGAGGGCGGGCAGTACTTC; CDR3aa: CASSLNGQVGEGGQYF
d_gene: .; v_gene: TRBV6-5; abundance: .; j_gene: TRBJ2-2; CDR3nt: TGTGCCAGCTGGCGGGCAGGGGTCACCGGGGAGCTGTTTTTT; CDR3aa: CASWRAGVTGELFF
d_gene: .; v_gene: TRBV29-1; abundance: .; j_gene: TRBJ2-6; CDR3nt: TGCAGCGTAGGTTCCGGGGGCGCTGGGGCCAACGTCCTGACTTTC; CDR3aa: CSVGSGGAGANVLTF
d_gene: .; v_gene: TRBV6-4; abundance: once; j_gene: TRBJ1-1; CDR3nt: TGTGCCAGGTCCGTCCCGAACACTGAAGCTTTCTTT; CDR3aa: CARSVPNTEAFF
d_gene: TRBD1; v_gene: TRBV19; abundance: .; j_gene: TRBJ1-2; CDR3nt: TGTGCCAGTAGTACCTCGGGACAGGGGTTCGGTTTCGGCTACACCTTC; CDR3aa: CASSTSGQGFGFGYTF
d_gene: .; v_gene: TRBV25-1; abundance: .; j_gene: TRBJ1-6; CDR3nt: TGTGCCAGCAGTCCACCGGGGGGCGTAGTAGCCCTCCACTTT; CDR3aa: CASSPPGGVVALHF
d_gene: TRBD2; v_gene: TRBV10-3; abundance: once; j_gene: TRBJ2-2; CDR3nt: TGTGCCATCAGTGACGGACTAGCGGGCACCGGGGAGCTGTTTTTT; CDR3aa: CAISDGLAGTGELFF
d_gene: .; v_gene: TRBV14; abundance: few; j_gene: TRBJ1-2; CDR3nt: TGTGCCAGCAGCCACCTTACAGGGACCGGTGGCTACACCTTC; CDR3aa: CASSHLTGTGGYTF
d_gene: TRBD2; v_gene: TRBV27; abundance: .; j_gene: TRBJ2-5; CDR3nt: TGTGCCAGCAGCGGGGGGAGGAAAGAGACCCAGTACTTC; CDR3aa: CASSGGRKETQYF
d_gene: .; v_gene: TRBV19; abundance: .; j_gene: TRBJ2-5; CDR3nt: TGTGCCAGTAGTCCTCGGACAAGGAACAGCCAAGAGACCCAGTACTTC; CDR3aa: CASSPRTRNSQETQYF
d_gene: TRBD2; v_gene: TRBV6-5; abundance: .; j_gene: TRBJ2-7; CDR3nt: TGTGCCAGCAGTTCCGGGGACTACCTCTACGAGCAGTACTTC; CDR3aa: CASSSGDYLYEQYF
d_gene: TRBD2; v_gene: TRBV24-1; abundance: .; j_gene: TRBJ2-1; CDR3nt: TGTGCCACCAGTGAAACAGCCGGGACTAGCGGGAGTTCCTACAATGAGCAGTTCTTC; CDR3aa: CATSETAGTSGSSYNEQFF
d_gene: .; v_gene: TRBV19; abundance: .; j_gene: TRBJ1-5; CDR3nt: TGTGCCAGTAGTTTGGCGGCATATAGCAATCAGCCCCAGCATTTT; CDR3aa: CASSLAAYSNQPQHF
d_gene: TRBD2; v_gene: TRBV3-1/TRBV3-2; abundance: .; j_gene: TRBJ2-1; CDR3nt: TGTGCCAGCAGTCAGACTAGCGGGGGGGCAGGTGAGCAGTTCTTC; CDR3aa: CASSQTSGGAGEQFF
d_gene: .; v_gene: TRBV6-5; abundance: .; j_gene: TRBJ2-2; CDR3nt: TGTGCCACCAACGGACGGGGTTTGGCCGGGGAGCTGTTTTTT; CDR3aa: CATNGRGLAGELFF
d_gene: .; v_gene: TRBV3-1/TRBV3-2; abundance: .; j_gene: TRBJ1-4; CDR3nt: TGTGCCAGCAGCCAAGATGTGGGGGCGCCCAGGGAAAAACTGTTTTTT; CDR3aa: CASSQDVGAPREKLFF